The text below deals with one T cell receptor (beta chain). The V end lost 8 bases, the J end lost 2 bases, and 35 bases lay between the germline ends. The V gene's germline CDR1 is MNHEY and CDR2 SVGEGT. This CDR3 is 21 amino acids long. This entry is derived from a study of T cells in Graves' hyperthyroidism and ophthalmopathy. Authors of the study amplified TCR beta CDR3 regions from RNA transcripts. An initial round of RT-PCR targeting the TCR CDR3 relied on the HTBI primer set. TCRdb fed the multiplex PCR reads into MiXCR, producing one record per CDR3 protein. Of 650,000 to 700,000 distinct CDR3 sequences in the sample, approximately 15% were seen once.

The sequenced sample consisted of blood. The TCR was taken from a man aged 45-60 years with Graves' hyperthyroidism. This chain joins TRBV6-2 or TRBV6-3 and TRBJ2-3; D is unresolved. The chain's CDR3 is CASPLGGRRPQHPQFTDTQYF. CDR3 coding DNA: TGTGCCAGCCCGCTGGGTGGACGACGACCCCAGCATCCCCAATTCACAGATACGCAGTATTTT.